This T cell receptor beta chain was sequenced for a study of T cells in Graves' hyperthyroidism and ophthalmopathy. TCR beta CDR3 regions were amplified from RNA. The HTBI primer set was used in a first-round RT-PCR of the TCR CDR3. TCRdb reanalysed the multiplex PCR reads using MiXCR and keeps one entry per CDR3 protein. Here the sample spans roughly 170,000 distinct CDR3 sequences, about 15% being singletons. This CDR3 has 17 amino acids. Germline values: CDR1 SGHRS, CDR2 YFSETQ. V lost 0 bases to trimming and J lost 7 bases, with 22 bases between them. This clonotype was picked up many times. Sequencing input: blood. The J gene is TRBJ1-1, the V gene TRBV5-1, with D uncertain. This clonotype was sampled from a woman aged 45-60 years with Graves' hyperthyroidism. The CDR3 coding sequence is TGCGCCAGCAGCTTGGGAGGGTTTAACCTACCGGTCTTTGAAGCTTTCTTT. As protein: CASSLGGFNLPVFEAFF.